This TCR beta chain came from a study of vaccination effects on CD4 cells after COVID-19. Profiled with immunoSEQ multiplex PCR; TCRdb holds only in-frame clones, not every one. Among 35,000 to 50,000 clones listed, just over 75% were seen once. Ahead of sequencing, the ViraFEST assay grew antigen-specific CD4+ T cells using viral peptide pools. It was after nine to ten days of culture that CD4+ T cells were isolated. Prior SARS-CoV-2 infection was absent in the vaccine recipients, as shown by negative nucleocapsid antibodies. Replacing half the medium with IL-2 medium was done on days 3 and 7. Of note for this clone: Its antigen is currently unknown.

The TCR was taken from a human donor who received a COVID-19 vaccine. Sequences were derived from CD4+ T cells from PBMCs cultured with SARS-CoV-2 spike peptides, sampled before COVID-19 vaccination.

The CDR3 DNA reads as TGTGCCAGCAGCTTACAGGGGAACACTGAAGCTTTCTTT. It codes for CASSLQGNTEAFF. The chain combines TRBV7-2 with TRBJ1-1, with D possibly being TRBD1 (5 bases). The CDR3 loop spans 13 amino acids. Trimming took 2 bases from V and 1 from J, leaving 5 bases between them. Germline V lookup: CDR1 SGHTA, CDR2 FQGNSA.